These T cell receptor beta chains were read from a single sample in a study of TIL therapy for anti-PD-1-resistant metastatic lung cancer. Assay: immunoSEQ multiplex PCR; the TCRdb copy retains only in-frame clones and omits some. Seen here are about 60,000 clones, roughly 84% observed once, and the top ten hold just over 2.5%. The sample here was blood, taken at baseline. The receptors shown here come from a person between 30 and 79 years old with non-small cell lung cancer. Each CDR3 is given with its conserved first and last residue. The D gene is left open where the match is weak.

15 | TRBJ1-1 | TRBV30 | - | TGTGCCTGGAGCGCAGTGTCAGGGCGGAACACTGAAGCTTTCTTT | CAWSAVSGRNTEAFF
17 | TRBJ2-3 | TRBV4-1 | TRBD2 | TGCGCCAGCAGCCAAGGAGTTTGGGGGGGAAGCACAGATACGCAGTATTTT | CASSQGVWGGSTDTQYF
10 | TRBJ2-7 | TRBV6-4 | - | TGTGCCAGCAGCTTCTACGAGCAGTACTTC | CASSFYEQYF
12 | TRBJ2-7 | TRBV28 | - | TGTGCCAGCAGTCTGACGATCTACGAGCAGTACTTC | CASSLTIYEQYF
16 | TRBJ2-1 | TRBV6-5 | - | TGTGCCAGCAGTTACTCAGGGAGACAGATTTACAATGAGCAGTTCTTC | CASSYSGRQIYNEQFF
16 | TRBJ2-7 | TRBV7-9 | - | TGTGCCAGCAGCTTACGACTTATTAGTATAGGAGACGAGCAGTACTTC | CASSLRLISIGDEQYF
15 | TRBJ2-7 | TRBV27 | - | TGTGCCAGCAGTCCGGTGGGGCGGGGAACTTCCGAGCAGTACTTC | CASSPVGRGTSEQYF
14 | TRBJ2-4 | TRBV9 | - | TGTGCCAGCAGCGGCAGACGCATTGGGAGCATTCAGTACTTC | CASSGRRIGSIQYF
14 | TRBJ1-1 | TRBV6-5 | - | TGTGCCAGCAGTTACTCGGGCACGAACACTGAAGCTTTCTTT | CASSYSGTNTEAFF
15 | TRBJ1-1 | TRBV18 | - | TGTGCCAGCTCACAGGGGATCCGAATGAACACTGAAGCTTTCTTT | CASSQGIRMNTEAFF
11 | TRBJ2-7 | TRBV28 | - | TGTGCCAGCAGTTTAGAGCAGGAGCAGTACTTC | CASSLEQEQYF
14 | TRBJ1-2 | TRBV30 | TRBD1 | TGTGCCTGGAGCACAGGGGGAGGGTTAAATGGCTACACCTTC | CAWSTGGGLNGYTF
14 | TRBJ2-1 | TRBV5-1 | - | TGCGCCAGCAGCTTGGTGGGCAGGGGTTATGAGCAGTTCTTC | CASSLVGRGYEQFF
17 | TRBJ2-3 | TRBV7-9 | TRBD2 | TGTGCCAGCAGCCCCCAACTAGCGGGAGTGGGGACAGATACGCAGTATTTT | CASSPQLAGVGTDTQYF
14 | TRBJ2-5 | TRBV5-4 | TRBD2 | TGTGCCAGCAGCTCTGGACTAGCGGAAGAGACCCAGTACTTC | CASSSGLAEETQYF
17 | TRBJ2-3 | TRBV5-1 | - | TGCGCCAGCAGCGACACCGGGACACCCAAATTAGGAGATACGCAGTATTTT | CASSDTGTPKLGDTQYF